A selection of T cell receptor beta chains follows, all from one sample in a study of tumor-infiltrating lymphocytes in localized non-small cell lung cancer. Assay used: immunoSEQ multiplex PCR; TCRdb lists only in-frame clones, some missing. This sample has 10,000 to 15,000 clones, with 68% found just once. Sample: lung tumor tissue. These receptor sequences come from a human donor with non-small cell lung cancer. The CDR3 runs from the conserved cysteine through the conserved F or W. The D gene is left open where the match is weak. For some rows the clone size is stated as once, few or many, or as a class when expanded; others skip it.

>.|TRBJ1-2|.|TRBV11-2
CASSLEPQVNGYTF
TGTGCCAGCAGCTTAGAACCCCAAGTGAATGGCTACACCTTC
>.|TRBJ2-7|.|TRBV18
CASSPPTSPYYEQYF
TGTGCCAGCTCACCACCCACGTCCCCCTACTACGAGCAGTACTTC
>.|TRBJ1-5|.|TRBV9
CASSVDGSNQPQHF
TGTGCCAGCAGCGTTGACGGTAGCAATCAGCCCCAGCATTTT
>.|TRBJ2-3|.|TRBV7-9
CASSTGTTPDTQYF
TGTGCCAGCAGCACCGGGACAACCCCAGATACGCAGTATTTT
>.|TRBJ1-2|TRBD1|TRBV7-8
CASSSRQGQLYGYTF
TGTGCCAGCAGCTCCCGACAGGGCCAACTCTATGGCTACACCTTC
>.|TRBJ2-3|TRBD2|TRBV11-2
CASSARLAGSTDTQYF
TGTGCCAGCAGCGCCCGACTAGCGGGTAGCACAGATACGCAGTATTTT
>.|TRBJ2-1|TRBD2|TRBV6-4
CATSSRLAGADEQFF
TGTGCCACCTCGTCCCGACTAGCGGGAGCGGATGAGCAGTTCTTC
>.|TRBJ2-1|.|TRBV11-3
CASSLDRSPVGNEQFF
TGTGCCAGCAGCTTAGATCGGTCCCCGGTGGGGAATGAGCAGTTCTTC
>few|TRBJ2-1|TRBD2|TRBV2
CASGLGTSGYNEQFF
TGTGCCAGCGGCCTCGGGACTAGCGGATACAATGAGCAGTTCTTC
>.|TRBJ1-1|.|TRBV5-1
CASSQDTNTEAFF
TGCGCCAGCAGCCAAGATACGAACACTGAAGCTTTCTTT
>.|TRBJ2-7|.|TRBV4-1
CASSQQSGVGEQYF
TGCGCCAGCAGCCAACAGAGTGGAGTAGGGGAGCAGTACTTC
>few|TRBJ2-5|TRBD1|TRBV6-5
CASMGQGVTQYF
TGTGCCAGCATGGGACAGGGGGTGACCCAGTACTTC
>.|TRBJ2-3|.|TRBV19
CASSASTDTQYF
TGTGCCAGTAGTGCAAGCACAGATACGCAGTATTTT
>.|TRBJ2-3|.|TRBV5-6
CASSLWQGWADTQYF
TGTGCCAGCAGCTTGTGGCAGGGGTGGGCAGATACGCAGTATTTT
>.|TRBJ2-3|.|TRBV25-1
CASSEDWQGSGTDTQYF
TGTGCCAGCAGTGAGGATTGGCAGGGCAGTGGCACAGATACGCAGTATTTT
>.|TRBJ2-7|TRBD1|TRBV18
CASSPGTGDEQYF
TGTGCCAGCTCGCCCGGGACAGGCGACGAGCAGTACTTC
>.|TRBJ1-2|.|TRBV7-3
CASSPLGGVDYGYTF
TGTGCCAGCAGCCCACTCGGGGGGGTCGACTATGGCTACACCTTC
>.|TRBJ2-7|TRBD1|TRBV19
CASNQDRGSYEQYF
TGTGCCAGTAACCAGGACAGGGGCTCCTACGAGCAGTACTTC
>.|TRBJ2-6|.|TRBV9
CASSGVWYGANVLTF
TGTGCCAGCAGCGGGGTCTGGTACGGGGCCAACGTCCTGACTTTC
>.|TRBJ2-7|.|TRBV4-3
CASSQDGGPYEQYF
TGCGCCAGCAGCCAAGATGGGGGGCCCTACGAGCAGTACTTC
>.|TRBJ2-1|TRBD2|TRBV5-6
CASRSLAGVYNEQFF
TGTGCCAGCAGGTCACTAGCGGGAGTGTACAATGAGCAGTTCTTC
>.|TRBJ2-2|.|TRBV5-6
CASSLSATNTGELFF
TGTGCCAGCAGCTTGTCTGCTACGAACACCGGGGAGCTGTTTTTT
>.|TRBJ2-5|.|TRBV7-9
CASSPGDRETQYF
TGTGCCAGCAGCCCAGGGGATCGGGAGACCCAGTACTTC
>medium-sized|TRBJ2-7|.|TRBV10-3
CAISALGGYEQYF
TGTGCCATCAGTGCACTCGGCGGCTACGAGCAGTACTTC
>.|TRBJ1-2|.|TRBV12-2
CASRFSGAINYGYTF
TGTGCAAGTCGCTTCTCGGGAGCGATTAACTATGGCTACACCTTC
>.|TRBJ1-5|.|TRBV15
CATSFIGGEGQPQHF
TGTGCCACCAGCTTCATCGGGGGAGAGGGACAGCCCCAGCATTTT
>.|TRBJ2-5|TRBD2|TRBV13
CASSPGLRGGSETQYF
TGTGCCAGCAGCCCCGGGTTGCGGGGGGGGTCAGAGACCCAGTACTTC
>.|TRBJ1-2|.|TRBV2
CASNPLGTDLYGYTF
TGTGCCAGCAACCCCCTGGGCACAGATCTCTATGGCTACACCTTC
>few|TRBJ1-2|.|TRBV4-2
CASSQRTDGPNYGYTF
TGTGCCAGCAGCCAACGGACCGATGGACCAAACTATGGCTACACCTTC
>once|TRBJ2-7|TRBD2|TRBV18
CASSRIAGGTYEQYF
TGTGCCAGCTCACGAATAGCGGGAGGTACCTACGAGCAGTACTTC
>.|TRBJ2-2|TRBD1|TRBV2
CASSGRQGAVGELFF
TGTGCCAGCAGTGGTCGACAGGGGGCGGTCGGGGAGCTGTTTTTT
>once|TRBJ2-7|.|TRBV6-5
CASSTTGSYEQYF
TGTGCCAGCAGTACCACAGGGTCCTACGAGCAGTACTTC
>.|TRBJ2-2|.|TRBV5-8
CASSWGGGYTGELFF
TGTGCCAGCAGCTGGGGTGGGGGTTACACCGGGGAGCTGTTTTTT
>.|TRBJ2-7|.|TRBV30
CAWSRGIFYEQYF
TGTGCCTGGAGTAGGGGGATATTCTACGAGCAGTACTTC
>.|TRBJ1-2|.|TRBV19
CASRLGLWGYTF
TGTGCCAGTAGACTGGGTTTGTGGGGCTACACCTTC
>.|TRBJ2-7|TRBD1|TRBV25-1
CASSDDRDHHYEQYF
TGTGCCAGCAGTGATGACAGGGACCACCACTACGAGCAGTACTTC
>.|TRBJ2-5|TRBD1|TRBV19
CASSTFPGQGAGETQYF
TGTGCCAGTAGTACTTTCCCGGGACAGGGGGCGGGAGAGACCCAGTACTTC
>medium-sized|TRBJ2-1|TRBD1|TRBV5-1
CASSLNGQEFNEQFF
TGCGCCAGCAGCTTAAACGGACAGGAGTTCAATGAGCAGTTCTTC
>few|TRBJ1-6|.|TRBV7-9
CASSFDRISYNSPLHF
TGTGCCAGCAGCTTTGATCGTATCTCCTATAATTCACCCCTCCACTTT
>.|TRBJ1-4|.|TRBV10-3
CASRSPTDNEKLFF
TGTGCCAGCAGATCTCCGACAGATAATGAAAAACTGTTTTTT
>.|TRBJ1-1|.|TRBV5-6
CASSLLFAQPGTEAFF
TGTGCCAGCAGCTTGCTCTTCGCACAGCCGGGCACTGAAGCTTTCTTT
>few|TRBJ1-2|.|TRBV29-1
CSVESHLNYGYTF
TGCAGCGTTGAAAGCCACCTTAACTATGGCTACACCTTC
>.|TRBJ2-1|TRBD2|TRBV19
CASSPDPNSAGGRDEQFF
TGTGCCAGTAGTCCAGACCCCAACTCCGCGGGGGGCCGGGATGAGCAGTTCTTC
>.|TRBJ2-7|.|TRBV9
CASSVAPMGEQYF
TGTGCCAGCAGCGTAGCCCCTATGGGCGAGCAGTACTTC
>medium-sized|TRBJ2-2|.|TRBV30
CAWGVLATTGELFF
TGTGCCTGGGGGGTACTAGCAACCACCGGGGAGCTGTTTTTT
>few|TRBJ1-1|TRBD1|TRBV18
CASSRSTGPNTEAFF
TGTGCCAGCTCACGGTCGACAGGGCCGAACACTGAAGCTTTCTTT
>.|TRBJ2-7|.|TRBV7-2
CASSEGGGRDEQYF
TGTGCCAGCAGCGAAGGGGGGGGCAGGGACGAGCAGTACTTC
>.|TRBJ2-5|.|TRBV7-1
CASSSSGAETQYF
TGTGCCAGCAGCTCATCAGGGGCAGAGACCCAGTACTTC
>.|TRBJ1-2|.|TRBV27
CASSHDISYGYTF
TGTGCCAGCAGCCACGACATCTCCTATGGCTACACCTTC
>few|TRBJ1-1|.|TRBV19
CASSISVLSEAFF
TGTGCCAGTAGTATATCGGTTTTGTCTGAAGCTTTCTTT
>few|TRBJ2-1|.|TRBV11-2
CASSPTSYNEQFF
TGTGCCAGCAGCCCGACTAGCTACAATGAGCAGTTCTTC
>.|TRBJ2-3|.|TRBV6-5
CASSPTGLSTDTQYF
TGTGCCAGCAGTCCGACGGGGCTAAGCACAGATACGCAGTATTTT